The clone carrying this T cell receptor (beta chain) was seen more than once but under ten times. Its matching antigen is unknown. The CDR3 loop spans 14 amino acids. V gave up 6 bases and J gave up 8 bases; unmatched junction bases: 6. Germline V CDR1 and CDR2: KGHSH, LQKENI. The sample is drawn from a study of T cell repertoires in cytomegalovirus infection. Findings and limits, study-wide: Frequencies of public TCR beta families were cumulated, and this identified carriers of CMV plus the relevant HLA.

Each CDR3 protein is one row after TCRdb ran MiXCR on the reads. The profile shows a few hundred thousand distinct CDR3 sequences, approximately 9.2% of them singletons. The J gene is TRBJ1-6, the V gene TRBV18, with 8 bases matching TRBD1. The TCR originated in a human donor in good health (CMV status not recorded). Some clones in this sample may be carry-over from other donors' samples. Specimen: PBMCs. The CDR3 reads CASSTATGDSPLHF. The CDR3, as DNA: TGTGCCAGCTCCACCGCGACAGGGGATTCACCCCTCCACTTT.